The T cell receptor (beta chain) under discussion was sequenced for a study of shared clonotypes between healthy human individuals. Each sorted subset replicate got 200 ng genomic DNA, roughly 27,000 genomes. The table came from immunoSEQ multiplex PCR; TCRdb's copy has only in-frame clones and leaves some out. The table includes 1.4 million or so clones, about 98.5% detected once. In the case of this clone: Its antigen remains unidentified.

Trimming pared 0 bases from V and 9 bases from J, leaving 16 bases between. The CDR3 length is 15 residues. CDR1 is SGDLS, CDR2 YYNGEE, per germline. Study-wide points: Sampling included only blood; tissue repertoires likely differ. Sorted-subset sequencing, rarefaction showed, was incomplete despite large depth.

This receptor was obtained from a man under 40 in good health. Sequenced: naive CD4+ T cells sorted from blood. Specified subset: CD45RA+ positively selected. The chain recombines TRBV9 with TRBJ2-1, with D unresolved. The CDR3 bases are TGTGCCAGCAGCGTAGACCCTCTTCTATCAGGTGAGCAGTTCTTC. Amino acid sequence: CASSVDPLLSGEQFF.